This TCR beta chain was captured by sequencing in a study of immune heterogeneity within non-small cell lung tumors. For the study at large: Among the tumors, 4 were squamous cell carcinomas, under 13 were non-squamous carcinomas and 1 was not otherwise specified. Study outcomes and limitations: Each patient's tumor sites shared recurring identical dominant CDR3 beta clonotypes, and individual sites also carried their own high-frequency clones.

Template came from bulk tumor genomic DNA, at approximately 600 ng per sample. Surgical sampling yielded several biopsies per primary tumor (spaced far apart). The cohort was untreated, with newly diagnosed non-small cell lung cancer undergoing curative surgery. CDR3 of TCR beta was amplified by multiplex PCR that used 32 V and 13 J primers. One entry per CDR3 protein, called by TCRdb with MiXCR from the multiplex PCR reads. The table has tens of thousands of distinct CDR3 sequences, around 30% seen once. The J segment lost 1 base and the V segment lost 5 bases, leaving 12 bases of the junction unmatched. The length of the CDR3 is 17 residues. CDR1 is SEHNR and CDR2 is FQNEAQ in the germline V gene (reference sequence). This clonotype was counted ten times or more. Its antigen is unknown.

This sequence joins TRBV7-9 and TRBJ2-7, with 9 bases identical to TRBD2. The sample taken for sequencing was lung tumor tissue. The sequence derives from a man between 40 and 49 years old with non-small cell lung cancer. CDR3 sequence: CASSPGRSSGRSYEQYF. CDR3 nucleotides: TGTGCCAGCAGCCCGGGCCGGTCAAGCGGGAGGTCCTACGAGCAGTACTTC.